A selection of T cell receptor beta chains follows, all from one sample in a study of long-term antiretroviral therapy in people with HIV. The table came from immunoSEQ multiplex PCR; TCRdb's copy has only in-frame clones and leaves some out. The repertoire holds tens of thousands of clones, with more than 90% as singletons. Sequencing used unsorted PBMCs, obtained 3.7 years after starting antiretroviral therapy. The source is a woman aged 45 to 65 with HIV. CDR3s include the opening cysteine and the closing phenylalanine or tryptophan. The D gene is left open where the match is weak. Size is stated for part of the rows, as once, few or many counts, or as a class when the clone is expanded.

V	D	size	J	CDR3	DNA
TRBV5-1	.	.	TRBJ2-5	CASSSWASSGQETQYF	TGCGCCAGCAGCTCGTGGGCTAGCTCTGGACAAGAGACCCAGTACTTC
TRBV7-9	.	.	TRBJ2-1	CASSYETDEQFF	TGTGCCAGCAGCTATGAGACGGATGAGCAGTTCTTC
TRBV7-2	.	.	TRBJ1-3	CASSLEWSGGNTIYF	TGTGCCAGCAGCTTAGAATGGTCAGGAGGAAACACCATATATTTT
TRBV7-3	TRBD2	.	TRBJ2-7	CAGSLSLAGGTYEQYF	TGTGCCGGCAGCTTATCTCTAGCGGGGGGCACCTACGAGCAGTACTTC
TRBV14	TRBD1	.	TRBJ2-1	CASSRVAQGWSYNEQFF	TGTGCCAGCAGCCGGGTGGCACAGGGGTGGTCCTACAATGAGCAGTTCTTC
TRBV10-3	TRBD1	.	TRBJ1-1	CAISRQGVDAEAFF	TGTGCCATCAGCAGACAGGGGGTCGATGCTGAAGCTTTCTTT
TRBV18	.	.	TRBJ2-5	CASSPLPGPETQYF	TGTGCCAGCTCACCTTTACCCGGGCCAGAGACCCAGTACTTC
TRBV6-5	TRBD1	.	TRBJ2-5	CASRTGGVETQYF	TGTGCCAGCAGGACAGGGGGGGTGGAGACCCAGTACTTC
TRBV10-3	TRBD1	.	TRBJ2-3	CAISATGGEGTDTQYF	TGTGCCATCAGTGCGACAGGGGGCGAGGGGACAGATACGCAGTATTTT
TRBV7-2	.	.	TRBJ2-5	CASSPTTVQGRETQYF	TGTGCCAGCAGCCCGACCACCGTACAGGGACGGGAGACCCAGTACTTC
TRBV6-4	TRBD1	few	TRBJ2-1	CASSSRDRVSDEQFF	TGTGCCAGCAGTTCCCGGGACAGGGTAAGCGATGAGCAGTTCTTC
TRBV11-2	.	.	TRBJ2-7	CASSLARRVRIYEQYF	TGTGCCAGCAGCTTAGCGCGCCGAGTCCGGATCTACGAGCAGTACTTC
TRBV11-3	TRBD2	.	TRBJ2-1	CASSPRRGTSNDEQFF	TGTGCCAGCAGCCCCAGACGCGGGACTAGCAACGATGAGCAGTTCTTC
TRBV6-5	TRBD1	.	TRBJ2-2	CASSYEGAAGELFF	TGTGCCAGCAGTTACGAGGGGGCGGCCGGGGAGCTGTTTTTT
TRBV2	.	.	TRBJ2-3	CASRLTEADTQYF	TGTGCCAGCAGGCTGACAGAGGCAGATACGCAGTATTTT
TRBV4-2	TRBD2	.	TRBJ2-5	CASSQTGGNQETQYF	TGTGCCAGCAGCCAAACGGGGGGGAACCAAGAGACCCAGTACTTC
TRBV7-9	TRBD1	.	TRBJ2-1	CASSSGQGAFDEQFF	TGTGCCAGCAGCTCCGGACAGGGGGCATTTGATGAGCAGTTCTTC
TRBV5-1	.	.	TRBJ1-6	CASSLSTGVTLHF	TGCGCCAGCAGCTTATCGACAGGCGTAACCCTCCACTTT
TRBV6-6	TRBD1	.	TRBJ2-3	CASTGQGLDTQYF	TGTGCCAGCACTGGACAGGGGTTGGATACGCAGTATTTT
TRBV19	.	.	TRBJ1-2	CASSIETDTIYGYTF	TGTGCCAGTAGTATTGAAACAGACACCATCTATGGCTACACCTTC
TRBV6-6	.	.	TRBJ1-6	CASSYPDPSPLHF	TGTGCCAGCAGTTATCCGGACCCTTCACCCCTCCACTTT
TRBV7-9	.	.	TRBJ1-2	CASSLSASGGYTF	TGTGCCAGCAGCTTATCCGCCTCCGGTGGCTACACCTTC
TRBV2	.	.	TRBJ2-3	CASTESPYSDTQYF	TGTGCCAGCACCGAGTCCCCCTATTCAGATACGCAGTATTTT
TRBV6-4	TRBD2	.	TRBJ2-1	CASSDGLSSGDYNEQFF	TGTGCCAGCAGTGACGGCCTTTCTAGCGGGGACTACAATGAGCAGTTCTTC
TRBV30	.	.	TRBJ1-6	CAWSEEADSPLHF	TGTGCCTGGAGTGAAGAGGCCGATTCACCCCTCCACTTT
TRBV10-3	TRBD2	.	TRBJ2-3	CAISENRGGSTDTQYF	TGTGCCATCAGCGAGAACCGGGGGGGTAGCACAGATACGCAGTATTTT
TRBV5-8	.	.	TRBJ2-5	CASSQPEGGQETQYF	TGTGCCAGCAGCCAACCCGAGGGCGGCCAAGAGACCCAGTACTTC
TRBV11-2	.	.	TRBJ2-2	CASSIDVRGGYTGELFF	TGTGCCAGCAGCATAGACGTAAGGGGCGGATACACCGGGGAGCTGTTTTTT
TRBV7-9	.	.	TRBJ1-6	CASSLGPRPLHF	TGTGCCAGCAGCTTAGGACCCCGACCCCTCCACTTT
TRBV27	.	.	TRBJ2-7	CASSLSGGVNEQYF	TGTGCCAGCAGTTTATCGGGTGGGGTAAACGAGCAGTACTTC
TRBV10-1	.	.	TRBJ1-2	CASSAPDDRNYGYTF	TGCGCCAGCAGTGCCCCCGATGACAGGAACTATGGCTACACCTTC
TRBV15	.	.	TRBJ1-1	CATSRRPNSRVGTEAFF	TGTGCCACCAGCAGACGTCCGAATAGTAGGGTGGGGACTGAAGCTTTCTTT
TRBV7-9	TRBD1	once	TRBJ2-3	CASSRLKGQGMVFTDTQYF	TGTGCCAGCAGCCGATTAAAGGGACAGGGAATGGTCTTCACAGATACGCAGTATTTT
TRBV6-5	TRBD1	once	TRBJ2-3	CASSLHGTASTDTQYF	TGTGCCAGCAGTTTGCACGGGACAGCTAGCACAGATACGCAGTATTTT
TRBV5-1	.	once	TRBJ2-7	CASSLEQGTSYEQYF	TGCGCCAGCAGCTTGGAACAGGGAACCTCCTACGAGCAGTACTTC
TRBV2	.	.	TRBJ1-3	CASSEARQVSGNTIYF	TGTGCCAGCAGTGAAGCGCGTCAGGTCTCTGGAAACACCATATATTTT